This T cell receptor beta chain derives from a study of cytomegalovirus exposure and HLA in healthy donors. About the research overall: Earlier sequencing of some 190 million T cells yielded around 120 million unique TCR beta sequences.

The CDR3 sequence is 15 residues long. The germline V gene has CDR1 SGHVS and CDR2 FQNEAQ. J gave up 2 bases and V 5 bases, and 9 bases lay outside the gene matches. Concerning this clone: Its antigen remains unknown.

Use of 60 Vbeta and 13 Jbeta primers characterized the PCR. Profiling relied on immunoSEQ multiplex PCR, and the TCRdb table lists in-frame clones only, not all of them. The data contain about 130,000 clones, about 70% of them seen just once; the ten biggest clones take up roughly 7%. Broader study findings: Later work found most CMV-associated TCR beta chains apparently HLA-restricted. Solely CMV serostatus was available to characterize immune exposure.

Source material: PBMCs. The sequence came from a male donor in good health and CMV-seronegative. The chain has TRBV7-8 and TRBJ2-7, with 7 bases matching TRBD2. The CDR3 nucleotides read TGTGCCAGCAGCCGCCGGGTTCTAGCGGCCTACGAGCAGTACTTC. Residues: CASSRRVLAAYEQYF.